These T cell receptor beta chains were read from a single sample in a study of T-cell memory formation after mild COVID-19. From the 5' RACE reads, TCRdb called clonotypes with MiXCR, one entry per CDR3 protein. The table shows approximately 570,000 distinct CDR3 sequences, with more than 15% occurring only once. Sequencing input: PBMCs or a T cell subset sorted from them (not recorded which). The source of these receptors is an adult woman who had mild COVID-19 (a few samples of this study predate the infection). Cell type and time point are not known. Each CDR3 is given with its conserved first and last residue. The order of the fields is D gene, J gene, clone size, V gene, CDR3 DNA, CDR3 protein. The D gene is left open where the match is weak. Clone sizes are given selectively: once, few, many, or a class where the clone is expanded.

d_gene: .; j_gene: TRBJ2-7; abundance: few; v_gene: TRBV20-1; CDR3nt: TGCAGTGCTCCCGTGAGGGGGGTACGGAACGAGCAGTACTTC; CDR3aa: CSAPVRGVRNEQYF
d_gene: .; j_gene: TRBJ1-1; abundance: .; v_gene: TRBV10-3; CDR3nt: TGTGCCATCAGTGAGGCGGATGAAGCTTTCTTT; CDR3aa: CAISEADEAFF
d_gene: .; j_gene: TRBJ1-1; abundance: few; v_gene: TRBV7-9; CDR3nt: TGTGCCAGCAGCTTATTGCTGGGGGCTTCTGAAGCTTTCTTT; CDR3aa: CASSLLLGASEAFF
d_gene: .; j_gene: TRBJ1-1; abundance: few; v_gene: TRBV6-5; CDR3nt: TGTGCCAGCAGTATTCGGGGCACTGAAGCTTTCTTT; CDR3aa: CASSIRGTEAFF
d_gene: .; j_gene: TRBJ2-1; abundance: few; v_gene: TRBV5-1; CDR3nt: TGCGCCAGCAGCTTGTTCAGGGGGGGCCTCTACAATGAGCAGTTCTTC; CDR3aa: CASSLFRGGLYNEQFF
d_gene: TRBD1; j_gene: TRBJ1-5; abundance: few; v_gene: TRBV6-1; CDR3nt: TGTGCCAGCAGTAGAGGGACAGGGAACTATCAGCCCCAGCATTTT; CDR3aa: CASSRGTGNYQPQHF
d_gene: TRBD2; j_gene: TRBJ2-1; abundance: .; v_gene: TRBV25-1; CDR3nt: TGTGCCAGCGCTTCGACTAGCGGGAGCGTTGAGCAGTTCTTC; CDR3aa: CASASTSGSVEQFF
d_gene: .; j_gene: TRBJ1-1; abundance: .; v_gene: TRBV10-3; CDR3nt: TGTGCCATCAGTGACCCTCAGGGGCAGGGTTTGTCTACTGAAGCTTTCTTT; CDR3aa: CAISDPQGQGLSTEAFF
d_gene: .; j_gene: TRBJ2-3; abundance: few; v_gene: TRBV20-1; CDR3nt: TGCAGTGCTAGAAGTTCCCGGGATACGCAGTATTTT; CDR3aa: CSARSSRDTQYF
d_gene: .; j_gene: TRBJ1-1; abundance: .; v_gene: TRBV7-9; CDR3nt: TGTGCCAGCAGCCCCATGGGGCCCCTGAACACTGAAGCTTTCTTT; CDR3aa: CASSPMGPLNTEAFF
d_gene: .; j_gene: TRBJ1-1; abundance: .; v_gene: TRBV18; CDR3nt: TGTGCCAGCTCACCCCCCTTGGGCAGGAACACTGAAGCTTTCTTT; CDR3aa: CASSPPLGRNTEAFF
d_gene: TRBD1; j_gene: TRBJ1-3; abundance: few; v_gene: TRBV24-1; CDR3nt: TGTGCCACCAGTGATGAGGGGGCTGATGGAAACACCATATATTTT; CDR3aa: CATSDEGADGNTIYF
d_gene: TRBD1; j_gene: TRBJ1-1; abundance: .; v_gene: TRBV5-1; CDR3nt: TGCGCCAGCAGCTTGGCAGGGGGGAATGAAGCTTTCTTT; CDR3aa: CASSLAGGNEAFF
d_gene: TRBD1; j_gene: TRBJ1-1; abundance: .; v_gene: TRBV20-1; CDR3nt: TGCAGTGCTAGAGACGCACAGGGGGCGAGTGGGGAAGCTTTCTTT; CDR3aa: CSARDAQGASGEAFF
d_gene: TRBD1; j_gene: TRBJ1-1; abundance: .; v_gene: TRBV29-1; CDR3nt: TGCAGCGTTGGACTGACAGGGGGCTACACTGAAGCTTTCTTT; CDR3aa: CSVGLTGGYTEAFF
d_gene: TRBD2; j_gene: TRBJ2-5; abundance: few; v_gene: TRBV20-1; CDR3nt: TGCAGTGCTCTCAGCGGGGGGGCCCGGACCCAGTACTTC; CDR3aa: CSALSGGARTQYF
d_gene: .; j_gene: TRBJ2-2; abundance: few; v_gene: TRBV2; CDR3nt: TGTGCCAGCACTAAACGGCTAGGCGGCACCGGGGAGCTGTTTTTT; CDR3aa: CASTKRLGGTGELFF
d_gene: TRBD1; j_gene: TRBJ2-2; abundance: .; v_gene: TRBV11-3; CDR3nt: TGTGCCAGCAGCTATCAGGGGGCCGGGGAGCTGTTTTTT; CDR3aa: CASSYQGAGELFF
d_gene: TRBD1; j_gene: TRBJ2-7; abundance: .; v_gene: TRBV6-5; CDR3nt: TGTGCCAGCAGACCCGGGACAGGGGCGCGGGAGCAGTACTTC; CDR3aa: CASRPGTGAREQYF
d_gene: TRBD1; j_gene: TRBJ2-2; abundance: .; v_gene: TRBV15; CDR3nt: TGTGCCACCAGCAAGCTTACAGGGGAACTTAGCACCGGGGAGCTGTTTTTT; CDR3aa: CATSKLTGELSTGELFF
d_gene: .; j_gene: TRBJ1-2; abundance: .; v_gene: TRBV12-3/TRBV12-4; CDR3nt: TGTGCCAGCAGTTCGACGTGGACCTCCTATGGCTACACCTTC; CDR3aa: CASSSTWTSYGYTF
d_gene: .; j_gene: TRBJ1-1; abundance: few; v_gene: TRBV12-3/TRBV12-4; CDR3nt: TGTGCCAGCAGTTTTAGTGGGTCGAACACTGAAGCTTTCTTT; CDR3aa: CASSFSGSNTEAFF
d_gene: .; j_gene: TRBJ1-2; abundance: few; v_gene: TRBV6-5; CDR3nt: TGTGCCAGCAGTTACGTGGGGTCGTCTGCCTATGGCTACACCTTC; CDR3aa: CASSYVGSSAYGYTF
d_gene: .; j_gene: TRBJ2-2; abundance: .; v_gene: TRBV7-7; CDR3nt: TGTGCCAGCAGCTTGTTCTCATTAGGGACCGGGGAGCTGTTTTTT; CDR3aa: CASSLFSLGTGELFF
d_gene: TRBD1; j_gene: TRBJ1-5; abundance: .; v_gene: TRBV4-3; CDR3nt: TGCGCCAGCAGCCAAGAGAGGGCAGGGGGTCAGCCCCAGCATTTT; CDR3aa: CASSQERAGGQPQHF
d_gene: TRBD2; j_gene: TRBJ2-1; abundance: few; v_gene: TRBV5-1; CDR3nt: TGCGCCAGCAGCTCCGGGAGGGGGATTTACAATGAGCAGTTCTTC; CDR3aa: CASSSGRGIYNEQFF
d_gene: .; j_gene: TRBJ2-3; abundance: few; v_gene: TRBV29-1; CDR3nt: TGCAGCGTTGAGGACGGGGGTGATCAGTCGGATACGCAGTATTTT; CDR3aa: CSVEDGGDQSDTQYF
d_gene: .; j_gene: TRBJ1-1; abundance: .; v_gene: TRBV7-9; CDR3nt: TGTGCCAGCAGCCCTTCGCGCGGGCAGTCTGAAGCTTTCTTT; CDR3aa: CASSPSRGQSEAFF
d_gene: TRBD1; j_gene: TRBJ2-7; abundance: .; v_gene: TRBV19; CDR3nt: TGTGCCAGTAGTCACTCGGGACAGGGACCCTACGAGCAGTACTTC; CDR3aa: CASSHSGQGPYEQYF
d_gene: .; j_gene: TRBJ1-1; abundance: .; v_gene: TRBV9; CDR3nt: TGTGCCAGCAGCGGGGGGGTCGAACCGGAAGCTTTCTTT; CDR3aa: CASSGGVEPEAFF
d_gene: .; j_gene: TRBJ1-3; abundance: .; v_gene: TRBV20-1; CDR3nt: TGCAGTGCTACAGGGTTATCTGGAAACACCATATATTTT; CDR3aa: CSATGLSGNTIYF
d_gene: TRBD1; j_gene: TRBJ1-1; abundance: few; v_gene: TRBV28; CDR3nt: TGTGCCAGCAGTTTGCCAGGGGGAAGTACTGAAGCTTTCTTT; CDR3aa: CASSLPGGSTEAFF
d_gene: .; j_gene: TRBJ2-1; abundance: few; v_gene: TRBV4-3; CDR3nt: TGCGCCAGCAGTCTTCGAGAGGGTTCCCACAATGAGCAGTTCTTC; CDR3aa: CASSLREGSHNEQFF
d_gene: TRBD2; j_gene: TRBJ2-1; abundance: .; v_gene: TRBV29-1; CDR3nt: TGCAGCGTTGGGCGATTGGCGGGAGGGTACAATGAGCAGTTCTTC; CDR3aa: CSVGRLAGGYNEQFF
d_gene: .; j_gene: TRBJ1-1; abundance: .; v_gene: TRBV7-9; CDR3nt: TGTGCCAGCAGTTTGGACCTAATAATTCGGGCTTTCTTT; CDR3aa: CASSLDLIIRAFF
d_gene: TRBD2; j_gene: TRBJ2-3; abundance: .; v_gene: TRBV7-6; CDR3nt: TGTGCCAGCAGCTTAGTAGCGGGGGACACGCAGTATTTT; CDR3aa: CASSLVAGDTQYF
d_gene: TRBD1; j_gene: TRBJ2-5; abundance: few; v_gene: TRBV6-6; CDR3nt: TGTGCCAGCAGTTACTCGAGGGGGCCGGAGACCCAGTACTTC; CDR3aa: CASSYSRGPETQYF
d_gene: TRBD2; j_gene: TRBJ2-3; abundance: .; v_gene: TRBV12-3/TRBV12-4; CDR3nt: TGTGCCAGCAGCCACCCGGGGGGGTCAGGGATGCAGTATTTT; CDR3aa: CASSHPGGSGMQYF
d_gene: .; j_gene: TRBJ1-4; abundance: .; v_gene: TRBV7-9; CDR3nt: TGTGCCAGCAGCTTTACTACACAGTGGGGGCGGGGTAATGAAAAACTGTTTTTT; CDR3aa: CASSFTTQWGRGNEKLFF
d_gene: TRBD2; j_gene: TRBJ2-3; abundance: .; v_gene: TRBV5-6; CDR3nt: TGTGCCAGCAGCCCAAGGACGGGAGGCGGTGCGCAGTATTTT; CDR3aa: CASSPRTGGGAQYF
d_gene: TRBD1; j_gene: TRBJ2-1; abundance: .; v_gene: TRBV12-3/TRBV12-4; CDR3nt: TGTGCCAGCAGGGAAACAGGGGCCTACAATGAGCAGTTCTTC; CDR3aa: CASRETGAYNEQFF
d_gene: .; j_gene: TRBJ1-1; abundance: few; v_gene: TRBV7-8; CDR3nt: TGTGCCAGCAGTTTACATGAGGGAGGATGGAACACTGAAGCTTTCTTT; CDR3aa: CASSLHEGGWNTEAFF
d_gene: .; j_gene: TRBJ2-3; abundance: many; v_gene: TRBV7-9; CDR3nt: TGTGCCAGCAGCTTCCGAGCGGATACGCAGTATTTT; CDR3aa: CASSFRADTQYF
d_gene: TRBD2; j_gene: TRBJ2-7; abundance: few; v_gene: TRBV5-1; CDR3nt: TGCGCCAGCAGCTTGGATAGCGGGAGGGTAGAGAGCTACGAGCAGTACTTC; CDR3aa: CASSLDSGRVESYEQYF
d_gene: .; j_gene: TRBJ2-3; abundance: .; v_gene: TRBV29-1; CDR3nt: TGCAGCGTTGAGGGGATACGTTACCCCTTTAGCACAGATACGCAGTATTTT; CDR3aa: CSVEGIRYPFSTDTQYF
d_gene: .; j_gene: TRBJ2-3; abundance: .; v_gene: TRBV20-1; CDR3nt: TGCAGTGCTCCCGACAGGTTGATTGGCACAGATACGCAGTATTTT; CDR3aa: CSAPDRLIGTDTQYF
d_gene: TRBD2; j_gene: TRBJ2-5; abundance: .; v_gene: TRBV29-1; CDR3nt: TGCAGCGTTGAAGATCGGGGGACTAGGACTACACGAGGAGAGACCCAGTACTTC; CDR3aa: CSVEDRGTRTTRGETQYF
d_gene: TRBD1; j_gene: TRBJ2-3; abundance: .; v_gene: TRBV4-3; CDR3nt: TGCGCCAGCAGCCAAGATCGGGGACAGGGGGGCCTTTTCACAGATACGCAGTATTTT; CDR3aa: CASSQDRGQGGLFTDTQYF
d_gene: .; j_gene: TRBJ2-5; abundance: .; v_gene: TRBV19; CDR3nt: TGTGCCAGTAGTATGCCAGGACAAGAGACCCAGTACTTC; CDR3aa: CASSMPGQETQYF
d_gene: TRBD1; j_gene: TRBJ1-5; abundance: .; v_gene: TRBV27; CDR3nt: TGTGCCAGCAGTTCAACCGCCGGACAGGGGAATCAGCCCCAGCATTTT; CDR3aa: CASSSTAGQGNQPQHF
d_gene: TRBD1; j_gene: TRBJ1-2; abundance: few; v_gene: TRBV5-1; CDR3nt: TGCGCCAGCAGCTACGCCGGGACAGCTAACTATGGCTACACCTTC; CDR3aa: CASSYAGTANYGYTF
d_gene: .; j_gene: TRBJ1-1; abundance: few; v_gene: TRBV7-9; CDR3nt: TGTGCCAGCAGCGCAATCAGGGGAGAAGCTTTCTTT; CDR3aa: CASSAIRGEAFF
d_gene: TRBD1; j_gene: TRBJ2-3; abundance: few; v_gene: TRBV24-1; CDR3nt: TGTGCCACCAGCGGACAGGGGAACACAGATACGCAGTATTTT; CDR3aa: CATSGQGNTDTQYF
d_gene: TRBD2; j_gene: TRBJ2-7; abundance: .; v_gene: TRBV11-2; CDR3nt: TGTGCCAGCAGCTTAGACGGACTAGCGGGAGGGACGCGGTACGAGCAGTACTTC; CDR3aa: CASSLDGLAGGTRYEQYF
d_gene: .; j_gene: TRBJ2-1; abundance: .; v_gene: TRBV5-1; CDR3nt: TGCGCCAGCAGCTCAGGAGGCCAGTCCTACAATGAGCAGTTCTTC; CDR3aa: CASSSGGQSYNEQFF